This TCR beta chain was observed in a study of neurological immune-mediated disorders. This clonotype has ten or more counts. The cDNA was synthesized by means of template-switch 5'RACE, which was carried out with 10-nucleotide random UMIs. TCRdb re-called the 5' RACE reads through MiXCR, storing one row per CDR3 protein. The sample lists 130,000 or so distinct CDR3 sequences, approximately 3.2% occurring once. PBMCs stored at -80 C, 2 million in total, were the source of the unsorted libraries. Unmatched junction bases numbered 3, after V lost 6 bases and J lost 5 bases. The length of the CDR3 is 13 residues.

The clonotype originates from a woman in her thirties with multiple sclerosis. The genes are TRBV12-3 or TRBV12-4 and TRBJ1-2, with 10 positions matching TRBD1. The sample comprised PBMCs. The CDR3 protein is CASRPGQGYGYTF. CDR3 bases: TGTGCCAGCAGACCGGGACAGGGGTATGGCTACACCTTC.